These 5 T cell receptor beta chains came from one sample sequenced in a study of cytomegalovirus exposure and HLA in healthy donors. With 60 Vbeta and 13 Jbeta primers, the PCR was carried out. This table comes from immunoSEQ multiplex PCR, and its TCRdb copy is limited to in-frame clones, with some not included. This table holds around 200,000 clones, more than 60% found once. Sequenced input: PBMCs. The receptors stem from a man aged 45 to 65 in good health and CMV-seronegative.

The chain joins TRBV25-1 to TRBJ1-6, with no clear D. Per the germline V gene, CDR1 is MGHDK and CDR2 is SYGVNS. Trimming left V 6 bases short and J 6 bases short, with 12 bases between. This CDR3 contains 14 residues. DNA of the CDR3: TGTGCCAGCAGGGGCGAAACGACTAATTCACCCCTCCACTTT. Encoded protein: CASRGETTNSPLHF.

This clone was counted only a few times. This sequence joins TRBV6-5 and TRBJ2-7, with 7 bases lining up with TRBD2. Per the germline V gene, CDR1 is MNHEY and CDR2 is SVGAGI. With V trimmed by 5 bases and J by 4 bases, 8 bases remained unmatched. This CDR3 has 14 amino acids. The CDR3 DNA reads TGTGCCAGCAGTCGCGGACTAGTAAGGTACGAGCAGTACTTC. This sequence encodes CASSRGLVRYEQYF.

The gene calls are TRBV5-4 and TRBJ2-3; 11 bases are a match to TRBD1. The V gene's germline CDR1 is SGHNT and CDR2 YYREEE (reference sequence). With 4 bases clipped from V and 3 bases from J, the junction kept 1 base outside the gene matches. The CDR3 spans 14 residues. CDR3 sequence (DNA): TGTGCCAGCAGCAGGGACAGGGGGACAGATACGCAGTATTTT. This encodes CASSRDRGTDTQYF.

The chain joins TRBV25-1 to TRBJ2-7; no clear D. This CDR3 comprises 11 residues. CDR1 is MGHDK and CDR2 is SYGVNS in the germline V gene. V gave up 4 bases and J gave up 5 bases, with 6 bases separating them. The CDR3 bases are TGTGCCAGCAGTGTCGCGAACGAGCAGTACTTC. It codes for CASSVANEQYF.

The chain carries TRBV11-2 and TRBJ1-5, with TRBD1 matching over 8 bases. The V segment lost 2 bases and the J segment 6 bases; nucleotides outside the gene matches: 9. This CDR3 is 16 amino acids long. Germline lookup yields CDR1 SGHAT and CDR2 FQNNGV. DNA of the CDR3: TGTGCCAGCAGCTTAAGCGGTCAGGGGGCCGGTCAGCCCCAGCATTTT. Its protein is CASSLSGQGAGQPQHF.